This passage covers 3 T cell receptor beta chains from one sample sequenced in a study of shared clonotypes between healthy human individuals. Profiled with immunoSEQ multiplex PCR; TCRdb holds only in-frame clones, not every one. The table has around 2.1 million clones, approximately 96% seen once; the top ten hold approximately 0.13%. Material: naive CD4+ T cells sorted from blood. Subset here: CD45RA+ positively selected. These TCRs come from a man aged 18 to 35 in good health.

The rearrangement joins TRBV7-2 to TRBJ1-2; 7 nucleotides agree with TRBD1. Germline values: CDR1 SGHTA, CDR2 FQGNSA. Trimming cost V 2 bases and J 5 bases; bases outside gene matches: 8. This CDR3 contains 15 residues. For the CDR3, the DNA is TGTGCCAGCAGCTTAAGAAGGACAGGCTCATATGGCTACACCTTC. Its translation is CASSLRRTGSYGYTF.

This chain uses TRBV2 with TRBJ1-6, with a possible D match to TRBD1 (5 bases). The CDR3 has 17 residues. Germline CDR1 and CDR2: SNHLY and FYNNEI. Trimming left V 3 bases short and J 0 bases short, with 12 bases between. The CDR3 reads CASSETRASSYNSPLHF. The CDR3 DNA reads TGTGCCAGCAGTGAGACCAGGGCGAGCTCCTATAATTCACCCCTCCACTTT. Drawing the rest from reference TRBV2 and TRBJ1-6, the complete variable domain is EPEVTQTPSHQVTQMGQEVILRCVPISNHLYFYWYRQILGQKVEFLVSFYNNEISEKSEIFDDQFSVERPDGSNFTLKIRSTKLEDSAMYFCASSETRASSYNSPLHFGNGTRLTVT.

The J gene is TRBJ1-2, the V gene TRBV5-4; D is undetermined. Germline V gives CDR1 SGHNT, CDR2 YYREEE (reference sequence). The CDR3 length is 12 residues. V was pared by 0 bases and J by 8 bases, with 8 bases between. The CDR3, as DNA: TGTGCCAGCAGCTTGGTCCAGCAGGGCTACACCTTC. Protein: CASSLVQQGYTF.